What follows are 8 T cell receptor beta chains derived from one specimen sequenced in a study of blood T cell repertoires in COVID-19. Profiled with immunoSEQ multiplex PCR; TCRdb holds only in-frame clones, not every one. The profile shows tens of thousands of clones, around 93% of them singletons. The sequenced sample was peripheral blood. All receptors derive from a human donor with active COVID-19. The donor label of this sample is uncertain.

CDR3 amino acids: CASRISTGTSNQPQHF. CDR3 coding DNA: TGTGCCAGTCGCATCTCGACAGGGACGAGCAATCAGCCCCAGCATTTT. The chain employs TRBV19 and TRBJ1-5; 7 positions agree with TRBD1. V was clipped by 8 bases and J by 1 base; unmatched bases: 11. In germline, CDR1 is LNHDA, CDR2 SQIVND (reference sequence). This CDR3 is 16 amino acids long.

V usage is TRBV6-6 and J usage is TRBJ1-5, with 9 bases fitting TRBD1. V shed 6 bases, J shed 7 bases, and the junction held 7 bases outside the gene matches. The CDR3 is made up of 14 amino acids. Germline CDR1 and CDR2: MNHNY and SVGAGI (reference sequence). The CDR3 loop is CASSLGQGTQPQHF. CDR3 bases: TGTGCCAGCAGCCTTGGACAGGGGACCCAGCCCCAGCATTTT.

The CDR3 bases are TGTGCCACGAAACAGGGAAAGGTTGGAAACACCATATATTTT. This gives the protein CATKQGKVGNTIYF. This chain links TRBV6-5 with TRBJ1-3; the D gene is possibly TRBD1 (6 bases). The V end lost 10 bases, the J end lost 3 bases, and 16 bases lay between the germline ends. The CDR3 loop spans 14 amino acids. Germline V gene data show CDR1 as MNHEY and CDR2 as SVGAGI.

The rearrangement joins TRBV6-2 or TRBV6-3 to TRBJ2-7; D is undetermined. The CDR3 has 14 residues. The germline V and J ends were trimmed by 0 bases and 2 bases, with 8 bases remaining between them. CDR1 MNHEY and CDR2 SVGEGT come from the germline V gene. The CDR3 here is CASSYSNTPYEQYF. CDR3 nucleotide sequence: TGTGCCAGCAGTTACTCGAACACCCCCTACGAGCAGTACTTC.

This sequence joins TRBV18 and TRBJ2-3, with 10 nucleotides matching TRBD1. The CDR3 contains 16 residues. CDR1 is KGHSH and CDR2 is LQKENI in the germline V gene. Trimming at V came to 1 base and at J to 4 bases, leaving 5 bases not matched to a gene. CDR3 sequence: CASSPRGQGLSDTQYF. The CDR3 nucleotides are TGTGCCAGCTCACCACGGGGACAGGGGCTATCAGATACGCAGTATTTT.

The rearrangement links TRBV10-3 to TRBJ2-3, with 11 bases lining up with TRBD2. Germline CDR1 ENHRY, CDR2 SYGVKD. V shed 4 bases, J shed 2 bases, and the junction held 5 bases outside the gene matches. CDR3 length: 16 residues. The CDR3 protein is CAISVRLAGSTDTQYF. For the CDR3, the DNA is TGTGCCATCAGTGTCCGACTAGCGGGGTCCACAGATACGCAGTATTTT.

The CDR3 here is CSGNRVEDTQYF. The CDR3 bases are TGCAGCGGAAACAGGGTAGAAGATACGCAGTATTTT. The chain links TRBV29-1 to TRBJ2-3; D may be TRBD1 (6 bases). With 7 bases removed from V and 5 bases from J, the gap between germline ends came to 13 bases. The CDR3 sequence is 12 residues long. CDR1 SQVTM and CDR2 ANQGSEA come from the germline V gene.

The chain carries TRBV5-5 and TRBJ1-4; 12 nucleotides agree with TRBD1. Germline CDR1 reads SGHKS; CDR2 reads YYEKEE (reference sequence). Trimming cost V 4 bases and J 7 bases; bases outside gene matches: 11. CDR3 length equals 17 residues. Written as DNA, the CDR3 is TGTGCCAGCAGCCCGGGACAGGGGGCAGGGGAGGGTGAAAAACTGTTTTTT. Amino acid sequence: CASSPGQGAGEGEKLFF.